A selection of T cell receptor beta chains follows, all from one sample in a study of Graves' ophthalmopathy and Graves' hyperthyroidism. MiXCR, applied by TCRdb to the multiplex PCR reads, yields one record per CDR3 protein. The repertoire holds 740,000 or so distinct CDR3 sequences, 40% seen once, with approximately 43% in the top ten. The specimen sequenced was peripheral blood. The receptors shown here come from an adult man with Graves' ophthalmopathy. Both conserved end residues are part of each CDR3. Fields, in order: J gene, D gene, clone size, V gene, CDR3 DNA, CDR3 protein. D genes are given only for firm matches. The size entry is marked missing in some rows and otherwise reads once, few, many or a size class.

J gene: TRBJ2-7
D gene: TRBD1
clone size: few
V gene: TRBV2
CDR3 DNA: TGTGCCAGCAGAACCGGGACAGTCATTTACGAGCAGTACTTC
CDR3 protein: CASRTGTVIYEQYF

J gene: TRBJ1-2
D gene: .
clone size: .
V gene: TRBV20-1
CDR3 DNA: TGCAGTGCTAGAGATGAGAAGGGGATCTATGGCTACACCTTC
CDR3 protein: CSARDEKGIYGYTF

J gene: TRBJ2-3
D gene: .
clone size: .
V gene: TRBV24-1
CDR3 DNA: TGTGCCACCAGTGACACAGAGACAGATACGCAGTATTTT
CDR3 protein: CATSDTETDTQYF

J gene: TRBJ2-2
D gene: TRBD1
clone size: .
V gene: TRBV24-1
CDR3 DNA: TGTGCCACCAGTGATCCACGGACAGGGCGGACCGGGGAGCTGTTTTTT
CDR3 protein: CATSDPRTGRTGELFF

J gene: TRBJ2-5
D gene: .
clone size: many
V gene: TRBV29-1
CDR3 DNA: TGCAGCGTTTGGGGGGGGGACAGCCCCCAAGAGACCCAGTACTTC
CDR3 protein: CSVWGGDSPQETQYF

J gene: TRBJ1-1
D gene: .
clone size: once
V gene: TRBV13
CDR3 DNA: TGTGCCAGCAGCTTCACACAGGGTGGCACTGAAGCTTTCTTT
CDR3 protein: CASSFTQGGTEAFF

J gene: TRBJ2-7
D gene: TRBD2
clone size: many
V gene: TRBV7-2
CDR3 DNA: TGTGCCAGCAGCTTAAAAAGCGGGAGGGACGAGCAGTACTTC
CDR3 protein: CASSLKSGRDEQYF

J gene: TRBJ1-2
D gene: .
clone size: .
V gene: TRBV2
CDR3 DNA: TGTGCCAGCAGTGCCTCCGTCGGGGGGAGCTATGGCTACACCTTC
CDR3 protein: CASSASVGGSYGYTF

J gene: TRBJ2-6
D gene: TRBD2
clone size: .
V gene: TRBV20-1
CDR3 DNA: TGCAGTGCTAGGGCCGGTGGCGGGGGGCACTCTGGGGCCAACGTCCTGACTTTC
CDR3 protein: CSARAGGGGHSGANVLTF

J gene: TRBJ2-5
D gene: .
clone size: .
V gene: TRBV2
CDR3 DNA: TGTGCCAGCAGTGTAAATCGGAGGGACCAGTACTTC
CDR3 protein: CASSVNRRDQYF

J gene: TRBJ1-1
D gene: .
clone size: many
V gene: TRBV7-3
CDR3 DNA: TGTGCCGTCGCGAAAAGGACTGAAGCTTTCTTT
CDR3 protein: CAVAKRTEAFF

J gene: TRBJ2-7
D gene: TRBD1
clone size: many
V gene: TRBV29-1
CDR3 DNA: TGCAGCGCGTGGGACAGGGGAGGCTACGAGCAGTACTTC
CDR3 protein: CSAWDRGGYEQYF

J gene: TRBJ2-7
D gene: .
clone size: few
V gene: TRBV7-9
CDR3 DNA: TGTGCCAGCACCTATGGACAGTCTTACCACGAGCAGTACTTC
CDR3 protein: CASTYGQSYHEQYF

J gene: TRBJ1-2
D gene: .
clone size: many
V gene: TRBV10-3
CDR3 DNA: TGTGCCATCAGTGAGCGTCTCGAATATGGCTACACCTTC
CDR3 protein: CAISERLEYGYTF

J gene: TRBJ1-2
D gene: TRBD1
clone size: .
V gene: TRBV29-1
CDR3 DNA: TGCAGCATGACAGGGGCATATGGCTACACCTTC
CDR3 protein: CSMTGAYGYTF

J gene: TRBJ1-4
D gene: .
clone size: many
V gene: TRBV29-1
CDR3 DNA: TGCAGCGTCGATGGGGGGTCGGGGAATGAAAAACTGTTTTTT
CDR3 protein: CSVDGGSGNEKLFF

J gene: TRBJ1-5
D gene: .
clone size: few
V gene: TRBV12-3/TRBV12-4
CDR3 DNA: TGTGCCAGCAGGCGAGATACAGGGAATCAGCCCCAGCATTTT
CDR3 protein: CASRRDTGNQPQHF

J gene: TRBJ2-5
D gene: TRBD1
clone size: many
V gene: TRBV20-1
CDR3 DNA: TGCAGTGCCACGGGACAGGGGGTTCAAGCCCAGTACTTC
CDR3 protein: CSATGQGVQAQYF